This T cell receptor (beta chain) originates from a study of T cells in Graves' hyperthyroidism and ophthalmopathy. For the study at large: At initial diagnosis, before any treatment had begun, peripheral blood was obtained.

There were TCR beta CDR3 regions amplified from RNA transcripts. HTBI primers were used for first-round RT-PCR of the TCR CDR3. TCRdb independently ran MiXCR on the multiplex PCR reads; one entry per CDR3 protein. This sample has about 400,000 distinct CDR3 sequences, with 15% found just once. Stable disease denoted Graves' hyperthyroidism without ophthalmopathy progression within 18 months. Exclusion of patients followed from uncontrolled infection, other autoimmune disease, pregnancy or lactation. Study outcomes and limitations: Blood samples included most of the expanded thyroid clonotypes exceeding 0.001.

Regarding this clonotype: As yet, its antigen is unknown.

Germline V gene data show CDR1 as SGHVS and CDR2 as FQNEAQ. The CDR3 consists of 18 residues. V lost 3 bases, J lost 0 bases, and 20 bases lay in between. The rearrangement links TRBV7-8 to TRBJ1-1; tentatively, D is TRBD1 (5 bases). The sample comprised blood. This receptor was identified in a woman aged 25 to 45 with Graves' hyperthyroidism. CDR3 coding DNA: TGTGCCAGCAGCTTTTCCACCCTACAGGAACCAATGAACACTGAAGCTTTCTTT. This translates into CASSFSTLQEPMNTEAFF.